This T cell receptor (beta chain) comes out of a study of T cell responses to AZD1222 COVID-19 vaccine. Study conclusions and caveats: Seropositive AZD1222 recipients at baseline numbered only six or seven. The donor cohort was predominantly white British with a female majority, and clonal diversity may have been underestimated.

Analysis merged second doses at about 4 or about 12 weeks. The V gene lost 6 bases and the J gene lost 3 bases, with 12 bases spanning the gap. Germline V lookup: CDR1 MNHNY, CDR2 SVGAGI (reference sequence). There are 14 residues in the CDR3. With respect to this clone: The antigen is undetermined.

Sequencing was performed with immunoSEQ multiplex PCR; in TCRdb, only in-frame clones are kept and a portion is missing. The table lists 150,000 to 200,000 clones, around 90% of them singletons. Sequencing used peripheral blood, obtained 28 days after the second AZD1222 dose. The chain is built from TRBV6-6 and TRBJ1-5; possibly TRBD1 for D (6 bases). This TCR came from an adult who received the AZD1222 COVID-19 vaccine. The CDR3 is CASSPQGNNQPQHF. DNA for the CDR3: TGTGCCAGCAGCCCTCAGGGGAACAATCAGCCCCAGCATTTT.